This T cell receptor beta chain was identified during a study of identical twins. Study outcomes and limitations: Findings depended on cross-sectional statistics rather than tracking the same donors.

The authors used template switching to add a universal primer site and gave cDNA unique molecular identifiers. TCRdb processed the 5' RACE reads anew with MiXCR; each CDR3 protein has one entry. This sample carries 350,000 to 600,000 distinct CDR3 sequences, about 14% of them seen once, and the ten largest clones take approximately 0.52%. Germline CDR1 reads MDHEN; CDR2 reads SYDVKM. With 3 bases clipped from V and 6 bases from J, the junction kept 6 bases outside the gene matches. The CDR3 has 14 residues. In this sample, this clonotype turned up a few times. The antigen remains undetermined. These data are also associated with another study on yellow fever vaccine responses in identical twins.

V is TRBV28 and J is TRBJ2-7; TRBD2 agrees at 9 bases. This sequence was found in a woman aged 18-29 years in good health. Specimen: CD4+ T cells sorted from blood. The CDR3 region has the DNA TGTGCCAGCAGTTTCGGACTAGCGTTAACCGAGCAGTACTTC. As protein: CASSFGLALTEQYF.